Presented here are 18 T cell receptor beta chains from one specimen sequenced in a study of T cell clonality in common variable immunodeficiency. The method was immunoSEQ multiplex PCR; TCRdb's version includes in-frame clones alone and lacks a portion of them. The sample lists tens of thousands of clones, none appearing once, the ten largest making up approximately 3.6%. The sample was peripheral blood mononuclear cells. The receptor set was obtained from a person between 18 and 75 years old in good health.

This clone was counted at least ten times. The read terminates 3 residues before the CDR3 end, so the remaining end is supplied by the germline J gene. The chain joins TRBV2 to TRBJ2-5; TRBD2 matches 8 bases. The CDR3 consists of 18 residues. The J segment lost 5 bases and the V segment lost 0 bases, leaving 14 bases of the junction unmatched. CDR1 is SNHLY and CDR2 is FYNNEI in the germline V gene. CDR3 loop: CASSEAGLAGGAGETQYF. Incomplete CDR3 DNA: TGTGCCAGCAGTGAAGCCGGGCTAGCGGGCGGTGCCGGGGAGACC.

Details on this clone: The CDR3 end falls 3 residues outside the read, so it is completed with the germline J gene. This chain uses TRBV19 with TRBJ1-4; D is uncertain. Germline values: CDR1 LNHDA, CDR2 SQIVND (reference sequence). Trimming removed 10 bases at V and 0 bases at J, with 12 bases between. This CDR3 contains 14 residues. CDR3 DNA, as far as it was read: TGTGCCACGAGGGTACAAGCAACTAATGAAAAA. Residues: CATRVQATNEK. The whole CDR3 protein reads CATRVQATNEKLFF.

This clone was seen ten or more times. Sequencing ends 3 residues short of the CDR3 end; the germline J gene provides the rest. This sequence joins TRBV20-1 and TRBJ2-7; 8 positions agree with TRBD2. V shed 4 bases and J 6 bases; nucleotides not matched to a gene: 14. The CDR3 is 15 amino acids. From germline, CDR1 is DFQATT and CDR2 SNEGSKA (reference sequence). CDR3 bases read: TGCAGTGCTACCCCTGGGGGACTAGGTCTGATCGAG. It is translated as CSATPGGLGLIE. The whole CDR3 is CSATPGGLGLIEQYF.

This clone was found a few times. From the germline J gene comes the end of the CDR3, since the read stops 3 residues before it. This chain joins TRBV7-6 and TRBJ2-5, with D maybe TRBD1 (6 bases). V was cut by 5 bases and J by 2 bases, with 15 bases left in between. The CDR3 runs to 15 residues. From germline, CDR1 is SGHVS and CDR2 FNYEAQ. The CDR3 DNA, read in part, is TGTGCCAGCAGCCGGACAGTTGCAAGGCAAGAGACC. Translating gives CASSRTVARQET. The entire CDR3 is CASSRTVARQETQYF.

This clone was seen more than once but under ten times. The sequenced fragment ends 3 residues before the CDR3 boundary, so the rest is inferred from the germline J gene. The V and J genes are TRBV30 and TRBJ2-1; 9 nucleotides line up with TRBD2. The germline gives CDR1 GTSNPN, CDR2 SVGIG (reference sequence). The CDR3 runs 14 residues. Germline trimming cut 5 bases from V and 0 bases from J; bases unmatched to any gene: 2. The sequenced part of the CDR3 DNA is TGTGCCTGGGGACTAGCGAGCTCCTACAATGAG. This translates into CAWGLASSYNE. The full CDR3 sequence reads CAWGLASSYNEQFF.

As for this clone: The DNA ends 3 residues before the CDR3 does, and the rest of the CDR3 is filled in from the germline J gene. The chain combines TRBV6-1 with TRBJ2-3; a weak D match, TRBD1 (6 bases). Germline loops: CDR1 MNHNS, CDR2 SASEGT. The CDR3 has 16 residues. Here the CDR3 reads CASSELPLGQHQPQYF. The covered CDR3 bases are TGTGCCAGCAGTGAACTACCCCTCGGACAGCACCAGCCG.

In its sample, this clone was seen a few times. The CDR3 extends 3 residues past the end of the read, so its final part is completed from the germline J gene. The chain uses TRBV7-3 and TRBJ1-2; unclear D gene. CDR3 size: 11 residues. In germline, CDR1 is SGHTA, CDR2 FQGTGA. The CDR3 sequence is CASSSGDTYTF. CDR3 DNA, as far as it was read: TGTGCCAGCAGCTCCGGGGATACC.

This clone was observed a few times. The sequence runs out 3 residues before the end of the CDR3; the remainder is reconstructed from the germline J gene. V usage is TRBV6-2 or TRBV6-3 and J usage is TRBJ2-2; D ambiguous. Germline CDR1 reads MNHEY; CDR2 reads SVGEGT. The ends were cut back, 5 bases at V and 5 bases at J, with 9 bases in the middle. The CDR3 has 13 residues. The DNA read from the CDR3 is TGTGCCAGCAGTCGCGGAGAGACCGGGGAG. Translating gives CASSRGETGE. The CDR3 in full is CASSRGETGELFF.

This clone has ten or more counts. CDR3 DNA, as far as it was read: TGCGCCAGCAGCTTGGGTCCTCAGGGGGAGAGCGAG. Translated, it gives CASSLGPQGESE. The whole CDR3 protein reads CASSLGPQGESEQYF. The chain recombines TRBV5-1 with TRBJ2-7, with 7 positions matching TRBD1. The DNA ends 3 residues before the CDR3 does, and the rest of the CDR3 is filled in from the germline J gene. The CDR3 runs 15 residues. Per germline, CDR1 SGHRS and CDR2 YFSETQ. Trimming removed 0 bases from V and 6 bases from J; junction bases left unmatched: 9.

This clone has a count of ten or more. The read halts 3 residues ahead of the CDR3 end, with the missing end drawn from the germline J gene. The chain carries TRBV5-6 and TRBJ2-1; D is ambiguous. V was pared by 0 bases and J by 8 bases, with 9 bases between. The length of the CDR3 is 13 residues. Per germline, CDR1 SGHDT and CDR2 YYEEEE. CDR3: CASSLVAPHEQFF. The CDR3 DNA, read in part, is TGTGCCAGCAGCTTGGTAGCCCCCCATGAG.

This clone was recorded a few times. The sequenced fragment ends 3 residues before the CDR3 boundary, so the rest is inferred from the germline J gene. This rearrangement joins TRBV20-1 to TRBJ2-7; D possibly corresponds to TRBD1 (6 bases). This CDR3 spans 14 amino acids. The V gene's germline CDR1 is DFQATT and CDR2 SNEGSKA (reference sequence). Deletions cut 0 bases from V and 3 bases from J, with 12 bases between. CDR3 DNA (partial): TGCAGTGCTAGAGACGCAGGGGCAATCTACGAG. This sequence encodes CSARDAGAIYE. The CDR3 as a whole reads CSARDAGAIYEQYF.

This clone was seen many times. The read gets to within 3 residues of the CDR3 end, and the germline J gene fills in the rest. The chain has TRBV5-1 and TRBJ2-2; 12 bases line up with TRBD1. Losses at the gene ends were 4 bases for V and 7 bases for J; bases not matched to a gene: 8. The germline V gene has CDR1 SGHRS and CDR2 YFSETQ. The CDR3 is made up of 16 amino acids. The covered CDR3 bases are TGCGCCAGCAGCCAAACGGGACAGGGGGCTCGCGGGGAG. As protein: CASSQTGQGARGE. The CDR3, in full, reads CASSQTGQGARGELFF.

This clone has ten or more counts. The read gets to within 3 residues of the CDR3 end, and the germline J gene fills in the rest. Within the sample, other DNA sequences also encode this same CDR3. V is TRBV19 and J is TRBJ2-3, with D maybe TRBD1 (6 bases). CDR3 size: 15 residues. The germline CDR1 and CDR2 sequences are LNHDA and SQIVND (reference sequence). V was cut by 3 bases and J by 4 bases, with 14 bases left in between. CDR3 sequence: CASSISRGPPDTQYF. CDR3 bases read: TGTGCCAGTAGTATTTCCAGGGGCCCCCCAGATACG.

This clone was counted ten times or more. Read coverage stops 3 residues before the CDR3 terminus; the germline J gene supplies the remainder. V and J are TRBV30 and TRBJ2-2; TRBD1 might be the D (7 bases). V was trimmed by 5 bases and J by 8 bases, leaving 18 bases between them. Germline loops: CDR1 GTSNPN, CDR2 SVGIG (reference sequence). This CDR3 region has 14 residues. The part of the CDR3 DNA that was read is TGTGCCTGGCCAAGTCCGGGGGACAGAGGGGAG. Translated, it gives CAWPSPGDRGE. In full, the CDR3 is CAWPSPGDRGELFF.

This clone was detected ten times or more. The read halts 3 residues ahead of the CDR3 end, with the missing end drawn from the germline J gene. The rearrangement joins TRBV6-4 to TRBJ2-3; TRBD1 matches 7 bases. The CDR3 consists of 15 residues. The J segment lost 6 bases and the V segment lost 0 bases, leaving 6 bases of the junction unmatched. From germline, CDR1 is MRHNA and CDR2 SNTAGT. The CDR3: CASSDSTQGIDTQYF. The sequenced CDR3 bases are TGTGCCAGCAGTGACTCGACACAGGGGATCGATACG.

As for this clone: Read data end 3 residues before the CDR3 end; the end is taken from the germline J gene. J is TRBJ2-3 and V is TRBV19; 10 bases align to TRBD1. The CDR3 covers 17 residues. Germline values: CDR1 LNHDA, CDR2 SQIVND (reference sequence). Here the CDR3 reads CASSEPGQGLGNQPQYF. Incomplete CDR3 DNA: TGTGCCAGTAGCGAACCGGGACAGGGGTTGGGGAATCAGCCG.

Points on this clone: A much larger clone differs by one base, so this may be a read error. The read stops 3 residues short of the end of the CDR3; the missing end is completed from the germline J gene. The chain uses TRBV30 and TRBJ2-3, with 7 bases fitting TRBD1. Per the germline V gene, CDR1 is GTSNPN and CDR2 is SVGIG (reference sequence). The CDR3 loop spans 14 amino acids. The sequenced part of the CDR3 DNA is TGTGCCTGGAGTGTAGGGACAGCAGATCAGCCG. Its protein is CAWSVGTADQP. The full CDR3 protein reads CAWSVGTADQPQYF.

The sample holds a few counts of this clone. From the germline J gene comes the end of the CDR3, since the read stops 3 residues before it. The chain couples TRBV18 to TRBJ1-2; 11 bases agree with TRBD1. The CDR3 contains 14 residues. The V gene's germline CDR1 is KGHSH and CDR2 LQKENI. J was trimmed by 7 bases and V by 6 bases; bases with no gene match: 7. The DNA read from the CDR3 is TGTGCCAGCTCCCCCGGACAGGGGGCCACTGGC. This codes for CASSPGQGATG. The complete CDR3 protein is CASSPGQGATGYTF.